This T cell receptor beta chain appears in the sequencing data of a study of tumor-infiltrating lymphocytes in localized non-small cell lung cancer (dated by TCRdb to the early 2020s). In the study overall: The cohort covered several histologies, both smokers and never-smokers, and patients whose samples were collected after neoadjuvant chemotherapy. Each patient contributed resected tumor tissue and uninvolved lung tissue from the same patient, described as non-adjacent to the tumor. The same patients underwent several integrated assays, with TCR sequencing performed together with flow cytometry, multiplex immunofluorescence, RNA-seq, exome sequencing and proteomics. The overall ICON cohort comprised 150 surgical patients with localized non-small cell lung cancer whose tumors were resected. For approximately 50 patients, immunoSEQ T-cell fraction was compared between paired tumor and uninvolved lung. Overall results and qualifications from the work: Since assay coverage differed from patient to patient depending on how much tissue was available, TCR sequencing was done for only a subset of the cohort. TCR-derived T-cell fraction did not differ between the flow cytometry-defined immunotypes IM1 (good prognosis) and IM2 (poor prognosis). Higher T cell infiltration in tumors than in uninvolved lung tissue was supported by TCRbeta sequencing, consistent with immunofluorescence CD3 counts. Because different assays used different pieces of the same tissue, technical variation could not be distinguished from intratumor heterogeneity. Recurrence-free survival showed no association with tumor T-cell fraction from TCR sequencing (p = 0.61).

Patient enrollment in ICON started in April 2016, and the final patient was enrolled in 2018. A subcohort of approximately 80 patients provided fresh tumor and matched uninvolved tissue for in-depth immune analyses, with TCR sequencing among those analyses. TCR sequencing was performed on DNA isolated from bulk tissue, without cell sorting. The T-cell fraction in tumor and uninvolved lung tissue was provided by TCR sequencing with the immunoSEQ assay. Per the source publication's procedure: To analyze survival, patients were divided into a high T-cell fraction group (upper tertile) and a low T-cell fraction group (lower two tertiles), and the two groups were compared using a log-rank test. A signed-rank test was used to test paired tumor versus uninvolved lung differences in T-cell fraction. The source is immuneACCESS, and TCRdb retained only in-frame sequences with V and J called. Part of the clones is not carried over; for the studies checked, unresolved V genes explain less than half of this, and the remainder is unexplained. D and trimming were read from the DNA, whereas the V and J calls and clone size are those reported in that table. A total of 16,000 or so clones appear in this sample, 65% to 80% of them only once. 5.5% to 7% of the sample is taken by the ten largest.

To note about this clone: Its antigen specificity is not known. Within one base of it there is no much larger clone, and no base qualities were kept.

The sample was lung tumor tissue. This TCR was sampled from a human donor with non-small cell lung cancer.

The nucleotide sequence is TGCAGCGTTGACAGGGAAAACACCGGGGAGCTGTTTTTT. Its protein reads: CSVDRENTGELFF. The chain uses TRBV29-1 and TRBJ2-2, with TRBD1 tentatively as D gene (5 bases match). Trimming takes 3 bases from V and 2 bases from J, and the germline ends sit 7 bases apart. Including the terminal cysteine and phenylalanine, the CDR3 comprises 13 residues. Just CDR3 DNA is preserved here, 39 bases in frame from base 1. The germline V gene encodes CDR1 SQVTM and CDR2 ANQGSEA.